These 5 T cell receptor beta chains originate from one sample sequenced in a study of control samples from healthy donors and cancer patients. Profiled with immunoSEQ multiplex PCR; TCRdb holds only in-frame clones, not every one. The table records more than 45,000 clones, less than 95% of them present only once. The specimen sequenced was PBMCs. Source of these receptors: a man in his thirties or forties with colorectal cancer.

The gene calls are TRBV12-3 or TRBV12-4 and TRBJ2-3, with 7 bases lining up with TRBD2. J was trimmed by 14 bases and V by 3 bases; bases with no gene match: 8. CDR3 length: 12 amino acids. The CDR3 region has the DNA TGTGCCAGCAGTTTGTTTGGGACTATGATGTATTTT. This sequence encodes CASSLFGTMMYF.

This clone was seen a handful of times. The CDR3 DNA is TGTGCCAGCAGCCGCCACAGGAGCTCCTACGAGCAGTACTTC. Translated, it gives CASSRHRSSYEQYF. The chain uses TRBV6-5 and TRBJ2-7, with D possibly matching TRBD1 (5 bases). Trimming took off 6 bases at V and 0 bases at J, with 12 bases between the two ends. The CDR3 has 14 residues. CDR1 is MNHEY, CDR2 SVGAGI, per germline.

V gene TRBV19 combines with J gene TRBJ1-2, with 10 positions matching TRBD1. The CDR3 contains 15 residues. The germline V gene has CDR1 LNHDA and CDR2 SQIVND (reference sequence). After removal of 5 bases from V and 6 bases from J, the junction contained 9 bases not matched to a gene. The chain's CDR3 is CASSVDRGPLNGYTF. The CDR3 coding sequence is TGTGCCAGTAGTGTCGACAGGGGGCCGTTGAATGGCTACACCTTC.

This chain uses TRBV7-2 with TRBJ1-3; D is unclear. CDR1 and CDR2 (germline): SGHTA, FQGNSA. V lost 6 bases to trimming and J lost 3 bases, with 12 bases between them. This CDR3 contains 14 residues. The CDR3: CASRPAVLGNTIYF. CDR3 sequence (DNA): TGTGCCAGCAGGCCGGCAGTACTTGGAAACACCATATATTTT.

The CDR3 DNA reads TGTGCCAGCAGCTTTTCCGGGAACACCGGGGAGCTGTTTTTT. It specifies CASSFSGNTGELFF. The genes are TRBV7-2 and TRBJ2-2, with no clear D. CDR3 size: 14 residues. Trimming cost V 3 bases and J 1 base, with 6 bases left between them. The V gene's germline CDR1 is SGHTA and CDR2 FQGNSA.